Listed below are T cell receptor beta chains from one sample, sequenced in a study of blood T cell repertoires in COVID-19. The protocol was immunoSEQ multiplex PCR, while the TCRdb copy is restricted to in-frame clones and leaves out a portion. The sample has 80,000 to 95,000 clones, roughly 80% seen once. The specimen sequenced was peripheral blood. All receptors derive from a woman aged 50 to 60 with acute or convalescent COVID-19. Both conserved end residues are part of each CDR3. The order of the fields is V gene, clone size, J gene, D gene, CDR3 protein, CDR3 DNA. D genes are given only for firm matches. Part of the rows lack a size; the others show once, few, many or a class for expanded clones.

V: TRBV5-1; size: NA; J: TRBJ1-1; D: NA; CDR3: CASSSQTGNTEAFF; DNA: TGCGCCAGCAGCTCGCAGACTGGGAACACTGAAGCTTTCTTT
V: TRBV27; size: NA; J: TRBJ2-1; D: NA; CDR3: CASSLGQGYHNEQFF; DNA: TGTGCCAGCAGTTTAGGGCAGGGGTACCACAATGAGCAGTTCTTC
V: TRBV7-2; size: NA; J: TRBJ2-3; D: NA; CDR3: CASSLATGADTQYF; DNA: TGTGCCAGCAGCTTAGCGACAGGAGCAGATACGCAGTATTTT
V: TRBV7-6; size: NA; J: TRBJ2-5; D: NA; CDR3: CASSLASYSLGEETQYF; DNA: TGTGCCAGCAGCTTAGCGTCCTATAGCCTAGGAGAAGAGACCCAGTACTTC
V: TRBV6-2/TRBV6-3; size: NA; J: TRBJ1-2; D: TRBD1; CDR3: CASSYTDRANYGYTF; DNA: TGTGCCAGCAGTTACACGGACAGGGCTAACTATGGCTACACCTTC
V: TRBV6-6; size: NA; J: TRBJ2-7; D: NA; CDR3: CASRSRHVLYF; DNA: TGTGCCAGCAGATCCAGACACGTTCTGTACTTC
V: TRBV24-1; size: NA; J: TRBJ1-1; D: NA; CDR3: CATSQGPSTEAFF; DNA: TGTGCCACCAGCCAGGGGCCTAGCACTGAAGCTTTCTTT
V: TRBV3-1/TRBV3-2; size: few; J: TRBJ2-7; D: TRBD1; CDR3: CASSQISGGQGAYEQYF; DNA: TGTGCCAGCAGCCAAATCTCAGGAGGACAGGGGGCCTACGAGCAGTACTTC
V: TRBV12-3/TRBV12-4; size: NA; J: TRBJ2-7; D: NA; CDR3: CASSPGYSYEQYF; DNA: TGTGCCAGCAGTCCAGGGTACTCCTACGAGCAGTACTTC
V: TRBV6-4; size: NA; J: TRBJ2-2; D: TRBD1; CDR3: CASSDTGDTGELFF; DNA: TGTGCCAGCAGTGACACAGGGGACACCGGGGAGCTGTTTTTT
V: TRBV7-8; size: NA; J: TRBJ1-5; D: TRBD1; CDR3: CASSLWTGGLGQPQHF; DNA: TGTGCCAGCAGCTTATGGACAGGGGGCTTAGGTCAGCCCCAGCATTTT
V: TRBV9; size: NA; J: TRBJ1-3; D: TRBD1; CDR3: CASSDRDRGAGNTIYF; DNA: TGTGCCAGCAGCGATAGGGACAGGGGAGCTGGAAACACCATATATTTT
V: TRBV5-1; size: once; J: TRBJ1-6; D: NA; CDR3: CASSLVTTGVRTPLHF; DNA: TGCGCCAGCAGCTTGGTCACCACAGGCGTCCGGACACCCCTCCACTTT
V: TRBV7-7; size: NA; J: TRBJ2-3; D: NA; CDR3: CASSLGGLGTDTQYF; DNA: TGTGCCAGCAGCTTAGGGGGCTTGGGCACAGATACGCAGTATTTT
V: TRBV7-2; size: NA; J: TRBJ2-1; D: TRBD2; CDR3: CASGPRGGINEQFF; DNA: TGTGCCAGCGGCCCGCGGGGGGGGATCAATGAGCAGTTCTTC
V: TRBV4-2; size: once; J: TRBJ2-7; D: NA; CDR3: CASSQGGPDSYEQYF; DNA: TGTGCCAGCAGCCAAGGGGGGCCGGACTCGTACGAGCAGTACTTC
V: TRBV5-1; size: once; J: TRBJ2-2; D: NA; CDR3: CASSRDQVGELFF; DNA: TGCGCCAGCAGCCGGGATCAGGTCGGGGAGCTGTTTTTT
V: TRBV6-5; size: NA; J: TRBJ2-1; D: TRBD2; CDR3: CASKGLAVNEQFF; DNA: TGTGCCAGCAAGGGACTAGCGGTAAATGAGCAGTTCTTC
V: TRBV5-1; size: NA; J: TRBJ2-2; D: TRBD1; CDR3: CASSRGGSTGPREELFF; DNA: TGCGCCAGCAGCCGAGGGGGCTCTACAGGGCCAAGAGAGGAGCTGTTTTTT
V: TRBV15; size: NA; J: TRBJ1-4; D: NA; CDR3: CATSRGQTNNEKLFF; DNA: TGTGCCACCAGCAGGGGACAAACAAATAATGAAAAACTGTTTTTT
V: TRBV5-6; size: NA; J: TRBJ2-7; D: TRBD1; CDR3: CASSLLGQGGYEQYF; DNA: TGTGCCAGCAGCTTGTTGGGACAGGGAGGCTACGAGCAGTACTTC
V: TRBV19; size: NA; J: TRBJ2-3; D: TRBD2; CDR3: CASSRGRGTDTQYF; DNA: TGTGCCAGTAGTCGAGGGAGGGGCACAGATACGCAGTATTTT
V: TRBV12-3/TRBV12-4; size: NA; J: TRBJ1-6; D: NA; CDR3: CASSFGGSSPLHF; DNA: TGTGCCAGCAGTTTTGGGGGGTCCTCACCCCTCCACTTT
V: TRBV14; size: NA; J: TRBJ1-1; D: NA; CDR3: CASSPNRRGDTEAFF; DNA: TGTGCCAGCAGTCCAAACAGGCGGGGTGACACTGAAGCTTTCTTT
V: TRBV9; size: few; J: TRBJ1-1; D: NA; CDR3: CASSVEGVEAFF; DNA: TGTGCCAGCAGCGTAGAAGGGGTTGAAGCTTTCTTT
V: TRBV11-2; size: NA; J: TRBJ2-4; D: TRBD2; CDR3: CASSSLGSGENIQYF; DNA: TGTGCCAGCAGCTCCTTGGGTAGCGGGGAAAACATTCAGTACTTC
V: TRBV19; size: NA; J: TRBJ1-6; D: NA; CDR3: CASSITGSYNSPLHF; DNA: TGTGCCAGTAGTATAACGGGCTCCTATAATTCACCCCTCCACTTT
V: TRBV6-5; size: NA; J: TRBJ1-4; D: NA; CDR3: CASSTGGWGEKLFF; DNA: TGTGCCAGCAGTACCGGGGGGTGGGGCGAAAAACTGTTTTTT
V: TRBV12-3/TRBV12-4; size: few; J: TRBJ2-3; D: NA; CDR3: CASSRSGTDTQYF; DNA: TGTGCCAGCAGTCGCTCGGGCACAGATACGCAGTATTTT
V: TRBV19; size: once; J: TRBJ2-2; D: TRBD1; CDR3: CASSGTGRTGELFF; DNA: TGTGCCAGTAGCGGGACAGGGAGAACCGGGGAGCTGTTTTTT
V: TRBV2; size: once; J: TRBJ2-1; D: TRBD2; CDR3: CASTLLAGDNNEQFF; DNA: TGTGCCAGTACATTACTAGCGGGGGATAACAATGAGCAGTTCTTC
V: TRBV10-3; size: NA; J: TRBJ2-7; D: TRBD1; CDR3: CAISGDRGEQYF; DNA: TGTGCCATCAGTGGGGACAGGGGCGAGCAGTACTTC
V: TRBV30; size: NA; J: TRBJ1-1; D: TRBD1; CDR3: CAWRTGAGTEAFF; DNA: TGTGCCTGGAGGACAGGGGCGGGCACTGAAGCTTTCTTT
V: TRBV11-1; size: NA; J: TRBJ1-4; D: NA; CDR3: CASSFSGTKNEKLFF; DNA: TGTGCCAGCAGCTTTTCCGGGACTAAAAATGAAAAACTGTTTTTT
V: TRBV3-1/TRBV3-2; size: NA; J: TRBJ1-1; D: NA; CDR3: CASSQVGGAGTEAFF; DNA: TGTGCCAGCAGCCAAGTCGGGGGGGCGGGCACTGAAGCTTTCTTT
V: TRBV27; size: NA; J: TRBJ2-1; D: TRBD1; CDR3: CASSSDHPGQGYNEQFF; DNA: TGTGCCAGCAGTTCGGACCACCCGGGACAGGGCTACAATGAGCAGTTCTTC
V: TRBV28; size: NA; J: TRBJ2-3; D: TRBD1; CDR3: CASSNGQGPDTQYF; DNA: TGTGCCAGCAGTAACGGACAGGGCCCAGATACGCAGTATTTT
V: TRBV16; size: NA; J: TRBJ1-1; D: NA; CDR3: CASSQFRDVNTEAFF; DNA: TGTGCCAGCAGCCAATTTCGGGATGTGAACACTGAAGCTTTCTTT
V: TRBV3-1/TRBV3-2; size: once; J: TRBJ2-2; D: NA; CDR3: CASSQVSGGVNTGELFF; DNA: TGTGCCAGCAGCCAAGTTTCAGGAGGGGTGAACACCGGGGAGCTGTTTTTT
V: TRBV6-5; size: NA; J: TRBJ1-5; D: NA; CDR3: CASSYSGAVQPQHF; DNA: TGTGCCAGCAGTTACTCAGGGGCCGTTCAGCCCCAGCATTTT
V: TRBV2; size: NA; J: TRBJ1-5; D: NA; CDR3: CASSGPAAGNQPQHF; DNA: TGTGCCAGCAGTGGACCCGCGGCAGGGAATCAGCCCCAGCATTTT
V: TRBV5-1; size: NA; J: TRBJ1-4; D: TRBD1; CDR3: CASSLGQGASEKLFF; DNA: TGCGCCAGCAGCTTAGGACAGGGGGCGAGTGAAAAACTGTTTTTT
V: TRBV28; size: NA; J: TRBJ1-4; D: NA; CDR3: CASGPEKLFF; DNA: TGTGCCAGCGGCCCCGAAAAACTGTTTTTT